The clone carrying this T cell receptor (beta chain) has at least ten counts. These data come from a study of T cells in Graves' hyperthyroidism and ophthalmopathy. Study background: Peripheral blood draws took place at initial diagnosis, ahead of any treatment.

The CDR3 has 14 amino acids. CDR1 and CDR2 from the germline V gene are SGHRS and YFSETQ. The V and J ends lost 3 bases and 2 bases respectively, with 6 bases between them. The source material, RNA transcripts, was used to amplify TCR beta CDR3 regions. A set of HTBI primers served as the primers for a first-round RT-PCR of the TCR CDR3. TCRdb redid the calling of the multiplex PCR reads with MiXCR, one entry per CDR3 protein. The table lists around 300,000 distinct CDR3 sequences, roughly 19% of them singletons. The sequence was collected from a man between 50 and 59 years old with Graves' ophthalmopathy. The source material was blood. The rearrangement links TRBV5-1 to TRBJ2-6; D unclear. CDR3 protein: CASSSMAGANVLTF. CDR3 nucleotide sequence: TGCGCCAGCAGCTCGATGGCTGGGGCCAACGTCCTGACTTTC.